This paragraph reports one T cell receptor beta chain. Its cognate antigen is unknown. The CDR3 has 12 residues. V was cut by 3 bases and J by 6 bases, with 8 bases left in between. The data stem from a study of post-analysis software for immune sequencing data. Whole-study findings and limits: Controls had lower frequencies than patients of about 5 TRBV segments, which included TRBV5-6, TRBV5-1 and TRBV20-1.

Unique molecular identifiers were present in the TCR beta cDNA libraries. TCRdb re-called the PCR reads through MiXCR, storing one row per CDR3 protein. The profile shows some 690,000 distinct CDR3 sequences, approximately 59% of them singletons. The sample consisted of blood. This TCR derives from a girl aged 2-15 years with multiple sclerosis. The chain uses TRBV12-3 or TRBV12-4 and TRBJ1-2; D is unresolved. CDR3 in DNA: TGTGCCAGCAGTTTTCGCAGGAATGGCTACACCTTC. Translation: CASSFRRNGYTF.